Following are 24 T cell receptor beta chains from one sample sequenced in a study of radiotherapy plus CTLA-4 blockade in lung cancer (dated by TCRdb to the late 2010s). The library was prepared using the immunoSEQ multiplex PCR assay. TCRdb took this table from immuneACCESS and kept in-frame rearrangements with V and J called. Such tables lack part of the clones; where checked against another copy, unresolved V genes explain under half of the gap, and the rest is unexplained. This sample comprises more than 50,000 clones, 60% to 80% of them detected only once. In total, the top ten clones hold 2.5% to 3% of the sample. The sample consisted of peripheral blood, taken from a patient treated with radiotherapy plus ipilimumab. These receptors were taken from a human donor with non-small cell lung cancer who had a complete response to radiotherapy plus ipilimumab.

This CDR3 is CASSRTGLNEQFF. CDR3 coding DNA: TGTGCCAGCAGCAGGACAGGGTTGAATGAGCAGTTCTTC. J is TRBJ2-1 and V is TRBV28; 8 bases are a match to TRBD1. Germline CDR1 is MDHEN and CDR2 is SYDVKM. The CDR3 consists of 13 residues. The J segment lost 7 bases and the V segment lost 6 bases, leaving 5 bases of the junction unmatched.

This chain joins TRBV28 and TRBJ2-7; 9 positions agree with TRBD2. Trimming took 5 bases from V and 5 from J; bases not matched to a gene: 10. Germline CDR1 reads MDHEN; CDR2 reads SYDVKM. The CDR3 extends over 15 amino acids. The CDR3 region is CASSPRGSGRNEQYF. The CDR3 region has the DNA TGTGCCAGCAGTCCCAGGGGTAGCGGGAGAAACGAGCAGTACTTC.

The chain employs TRBV7-6 and TRBJ2-7, with TRBD2 matching 10 bases. CDR3 length: 15 residues. V trimming: 0 bases; J trimming: 3 bases; junction bases outside the gene matches: 2. In germline, CDR1 is SGHVS, CDR2 FNYEAQ. CDR3 residues: CASSLAGLADYEQYF. In DNA, the CDR3 is TGTGCCAGCAGCTTAGCAGGACTAGCGGACTACGAGCAGTACTTC.

The CDR3 protein is CASSPGDTGELFF. The CDR3 region has the DNA TGTGCCAGCAGCCCGGGGGACACCGGGGAGCTGTTTTTT. The chain employs TRBV11-3 and TRBJ2-2; D is perhaps TRBD2 (6 bases). Germline loops: CDR1 SGHNT, CDR2 YENEEA. CDR3 length: 13 residues. Trimming left V 5 bases short and J 3 bases short, with 7 bases between.

The chain employs TRBV7-9 and TRBJ2-2; D ambiguous. Germline lookup yields CDR1 SEHNR and CDR2 FQNEAQ (reference sequence). The CDR3 consists of 14 residues. V was trimmed by 10 bases and J by 5 bases, leaving 17 bases between them. The CDR3: CAIPSSSMTGELFF. The CDR3 coding sequence is TGTGCCATCCCATCGAGTTCGATGACCGGGGAGCTGTTTTTT.

CDR3 protein: CASSSVGSTEAFF. The CDR3 DNA is TGTGCCAGCAGTTCCGTGGGGAGCACTGAAGCTTTCTTT. The chain carries TRBV6-5 and TRBJ1-1; D remains ambiguous. Trimming shortened V by 4 bases and J by 4 bases, and 10 bases separated the two germline ends. CDR3 length: 13 residues. Per the germline V gene, CDR1 is MNHEY and CDR2 is SVGAGI.

A few counts support this clone. The chain employs TRBV7-2 and TRBJ1-2; possibly TRBD1 for D (5 bases). The V and J ends lost 5 bases and 6 bases respectively, with 16 bases between them. The CDR3 is 14 amino acids. Germline V gives CDR1 SGHTA, CDR2 FQGNSA. CDR3 sequence: CASSPDSPDDGYTF. CDR3 coding DNA: TGTGCCAGCAGCCCTGACAGCCCCGACGATGGCTACACCTTC.

The count of this clone is one. The chain carries TRBV28 and TRBJ2-7; D perhaps matches TRBD1 (5 bases). CDR3 length equals 15 residues. In germline, CDR1 is MDHEN, CDR2 SYDVKM. V dropped 3 bases and J dropped 2 bases, with 14 bases sitting between them. The CDR3 bases are TGTGCCAGCAGTTTCGAGTCGCAGGGCGCCTACGAGCAGTACTTC. Protein product: CASSFESQGAYEQYF. The whole variable domain, remainder taken from reference TRBV28 and TRBJ2-7, is DVKVTQSSRYLVKRTGEKVFLECVQDMDHENMFWYRQDPGLGLRLIYFSYDVKMKEKGDIPEGYSVSREKKERFSLILESASTNQTSMYLCASSFESQGAYEQYFGPGTRLTVT.

This clone showed up just once. J is TRBJ2-7 and V is TRBV27; weak D call: TRBD1 (6 bases). The V gene lost 5 bases and the J gene lost 0 bases, with 11 bases spanning the gap. Germline loops: CDR1 MNHEY, CDR2 SMNVEV (reference sequence). This CDR3 has 14 amino acids. The CDR3 loop is CASSQGGFSYEQYF. The CDR3, as DNA: TGTGCCAGCAGTCAAGGGGGTTTCTCCTACGAGCAGTACTTC.

The genes are TRBV7-2 and TRBJ1-3; D is undetermined. In germline, CDR1 is SGHTA, CDR2 FQGNSA. The CDR3 runs to 17 residues. Trimming took off 1 base at V and 1 base at J, with 14 bases between the two ends. This chain's CDR3 is CASSLGLATRSGNTIYF. CDR3 DNA: TGTGCCAGCAGCTTAGGGTTGGCCACACGTTCTGGAAACACCATATATTTT. Variable domain in full (rest from reference TRBV7-2 and TRBJ1-3): GAGVSQSPSNKVTEKGKDVELRCDPISGHTALYWYRQSLGQGLEFLIYFQGNSAPDKSGLPSDRFSAERTGGSVSTLTIQRTQQEDSAVYLCASSLGLATRSGNTIYFGEGSWLTVV.

The rearrangement uses TRBV6-6 and TRBJ2-7, with TRBD2 identical over 9 bases. The germline V gene has CDR1 MNHNY and CDR2 SVGAGI (reference sequence). The CDR3 consists of 14 residues. With 0 bases clipped from V and 9 bases from J, the junction kept 6 bases outside the gene matches. The CDR3 spells CASSYSGTSSAQYF. The CDR3 DNA reads as TGTGCCAGCAGTTACTCAGGGACTAGCAGCGCGCAGTACTTC.

A few counts support this clone. The chain has TRBV6-5 and TRBJ1-1; D is unresolved. CDR1 and CDR2 (germline): MNHEY, SVGAGI. The CDR3 length is 13 residues. The V end lost 11 bases, the J end lost 3 bases, and 16 bases lay between the germline ends. The CDR3 region is CAGPFGGDTEAFF. The DNA of the CDR3 is TGTGCCGGGCCTTTCGGTGGTGACACTGAAGCTTTCTTT.

This clone was recorded at least ten times. The V gene is TRBV10-3, the J gene TRBJ1-4; D gene unclear. Trimming cost V 7 bases and J 7 bases, with 10 bases left between them. Germline CDR1 reads ENHRY; CDR2 reads SYGVKD. The CDR3 is made up of 12 amino acids. The CDR3 is CAIIPGSEKLFF. For the CDR3, the DNA is TGTGCCATCATTCCAGGCAGTGAAAAACTGTTTTTT.

In this sample, this clone turned up a few times. V is TRBV18 and J is TRBJ2-1; 9 bases align to TRBD2. Trimming removed 5 bases from V and 1 base from J; junction bases left unmatched: 3. The CDR3 spans 15 residues. Germline V CDR1 and CDR2: KGHSH, LQKENI. CDR3 loop: CASSSSGGSYNEQFF. Here the CDR3 DNA reads TGTGCCAGCTCATCGAGCGGGGGGTCCTACAATGAGCAGTTCTTC.

The V gene is TRBV11-2, the J gene TRBJ2-1; TRBD2 matches 7 bases. This CDR3 comprises 16 residues. Germline loops: CDR1 SGHAT, CDR2 FQNNGV. Unmatched junction bases numbered 5, after V lost 0 bases and J lost 3 bases. The CDR3 reads CASSLERLAHYNEQFF. Here the CDR3 DNA reads TGTGCCAGCAGCTTAGAACGACTAGCCCACTACAATGAGCAGTTCTTC.

Here the CDR3 reads CASSSDRDRGGNEQFF. CDR3 DNA sequence: TGTGCCAGCAGCTCCGACCGGGACAGGGGAGGCAATGAGCAGTTCTTC. The gene calls are TRBV7-2 and TRBJ2-1; 10 positions match TRBD1. After removal of 4 bases from V and 6 bases from J, the junction contained 9 bases not matched to a gene. This CDR3 has 16 residues. Germline CDR1 SGHTA, CDR2 FQGNSA.

The chain recombines TRBV11-2 with TRBJ1-2; D remains ambiguous. The germline V gene has CDR1 SGHAT and CDR2 FQNNGV. The V and J ends lost 0 bases and 1 base respectively, with 3 bases between them. This CDR3 region has 13 residues. The CDR3 DNA reads as TGTGCCAGCAGCTTAGACAGTAACTATGGCTACACCTTC. Its protein is CASSLDSNYGYTF.

This rearrangement joins TRBV7-6 to TRBJ1-3; D remains ambiguous. Germline CDR1 SGHVS, CDR2 FNYEAQ. This CDR3 has 16 amino acids. Trimming stripped 3 bases from V and 0 bases from J, with 12 bases between. DNA for the CDR3: TGTGCCAGCAGCTTCCCCCCTGAGTTCTCTGGAAACACCATATATTTT. Its protein is CASSFPPEFSGNTIYF.

This clone was detected once. The chain is built from TRBV2 and TRBJ1-5; the D is unclear. Deletions cut 4 bases from V and 4 bases from J, with 5 bases between. This CDR3 contains 12 residues. The V gene's germline CDR1 is SNHLY and CDR2 FYNNEI. For the CDR3, the DNA is TGTGCCAGCAGTGCCCAAAATCAGCCCCAGCATTTT. Protein sequence: CASSAQNQPQHF. The variable domain in full, completed from reference TRBV2 and TRBJ1-5, reads EPEVTQTPSHQVTQMGQEVILRCVPISNHLYFYWYRQILGQKVEFLVSFYNNEISEKSEIFDDQFSVERPDGSNFTLKIRSTKLEDSAMYFCASSAQNQPQHFGDGTRLSIL.

V usage is TRBV15 and J usage is TRBJ2-3; 15 positions agree with TRBD2. CDR3 length equals 17 residues. Germline CDR1 is LNHNV and CDR2 is YYDKDF (reference sequence). Unmatched junction bases numbered 8, after V lost 5 bases and J lost 5 bases. The CDR3 loop is CATSLGGLAGGLDTQYF. The CDR3 coding sequence is TGTGCCACCAGCCTTGGTGGACTAGCGGGGGGGCTAGATACGCAGTATTTT.

This clone appeared a few times. The chain has TRBV10-1 and TRBJ2-2; D is unresolved. Trimming took off 0 bases at V and 5 bases at J, with 7 bases between the two ends. Germline V CDR1 and CDR2: WNHNN, SYGVQD (reference sequence). This CDR3 spans 14 amino acids. The CDR3 is CASSESPETGELFF. CDR3 DNA sequence: TGCGCCAGCAGTGAGTCCCCCGAGACCGGGGAGCTGTTTTTT.

V usage is TRBV27 and J usage is TRBJ2-1, with 11 bases lining up with TRBD2. Germline V CDR1 and CDR2: MNHEY, SMNVEV (reference sequence). Trimming cost V 6 bases and J 4 bases; bases outside gene matches: 5. This CDR3 has 15 amino acids. The CDR3 region is CASSPLAGGYNEQFF. DNA of the CDR3: TGTGCCAGCAGCCCCCTAGCGGGGGGTTACAATGAGCAGTTCTTC.

The chain links TRBV2 to TRBJ1-2, with 10 bases aligning to TRBD1. From germline, CDR1 is SNHLY and CDR2 FYNNEI. This CDR3 contains 18 residues. V lost 6 bases, J lost 2 bases, and 15 bases stayed unmatched. The DNA of the CDR3 is TGTGCCAGCAGCGGAGGGGAATTGCCGGGACAGGGGAACTATGGCTACACCTTC. This translates into CASSGGELPGQGNYGYTF.

This clone has more than one count but fewer than ten. This chain joins TRBV19 and TRBJ1-3; possible D gene TRBD1, 6 bases. The V end was cut by 9 bases, the J end by 3 bases, with 15 bases between. The germline V gene has CDR1 LNHDA and CDR2 SQIVND (reference sequence). The CDR3 is 14 residues long. The CDR3, as DNA: TGTGCCAGCGCCGGGACACACATTGGAAACACCATATATTTT. It specifies CASAGTHIGNTIYF.